These T cell receptor beta chains were read from a single sample in a study of lymphopenia after photon versus proton radiotherapy. Profiled with immunoSEQ multiplex PCR; TCRdb holds only in-frame clones, not every one. The sample includes tens of thousands of clones, roughly 80% of them seen just once. Source: peripheral blood, taken from a patient treated with proton-based radiotherapy. The source of these receptors is a man between 60 and 75 years old with pancreatic cancer. Each CDR3 is given with its conserved first and last residue. A D gene is named only where the DNA matches it firmly. Size is stated for part of the rows, as once, few or many counts, or as a class when the clone is expanded.

V gene	clone size	D gene	J gene	CDR3 protein	CDR3 DNA
TRBV5-8	.	TRBD2	TRBJ2-1	CASSRYSGRAGNEQFF	TGTGCCAGCAGCCGTTATAGCGGGAGGGCCGGGAATGAGCAGTTCTTC
TRBV28	few	TRBD1	TRBJ1-2	CASSPGQGSGYTF	TGTGCCAGCAGTCCGGGACAGGGTTCTGGCTACACCTTC
TRBV30	.	.	TRBJ2-7	CAWTSGLYEQYF	TGTGCCTGGACGTCGGGACTCTACGAGCAGTACTTC
TRBV4-1	.	.	TRBJ1-2	CASSQEGQRHGYTF	TGCGCCAGCAGCCAAGAAGGTCAGCGCCATGGCTACACCTTC
TRBV30	.	.	TRBJ1-1	CAWTRAGGNTEAFF	TGTGCCTGGACCCGAGCCGGGGGGAACACTGAAGCTTTCTTT
TRBV2	.	.	TRBJ1-2	CASSAGQIYGYTF	TGTGCCAGCAGCGCCGGACAGATCTATGGCTACACCTTC
TRBV4-1	.	.	TRBJ1-4	CASSPTGATNEKLFF	TGCGCCAGCAGCCCCACAGGAGCAACTAATGAAAAACTGTTTTTT
TRBV4-3	.	.	TRBJ2-7	CASSQDWGAGQIYEQYF	TGCGCCAGCAGCCAAGATTGGGGGGCGGGACAGATCTACGAGCAGTACTTC
TRBV11-3	.	TRBD2	TRBJ2-7	CASSLDPLAGRPYEQYF	TGTGCCAGCAGCTTAGATCCCCTAGCGGGCCGACCTTACGAGCAGTACTTC
TRBV5-4	.	TRBD2	TRBJ2-7	CASSLGLAGGYEQYF	TGTGCCAGCAGCTTGGGACTAGCGGGAGGGTACGAGCAGTACTTC
TRBV29-1	once	TRBD1	TRBJ2-7	CSVEVWGQYEQYF	TGCAGCGTTGAAGTCTGGGGACAGTACGAGCAGTACTTC
TRBV30	.	TRBD1	TRBJ1-4	CAWSVGGLRGATNEKLFF	TGTGCCTGGAGTGTAGGGGGCCTAAGGGGCGCAACTAATGAAAAACTGTTTTTT
TRBV2	once	.	TRBJ1-2	CASRPAGVYGYTF	TGTGCCAGCAGACCCGCAGGGGTCTATGGCTACACCTTC
TRBV4-2	.	TRBD2	TRBJ2-7	CASSQGIGGTISYEQYF	TGTGCCAGCAGCCAAGGGATCGGGGGGACCATCTCCTACGAGCAGTACTTC
TRBV7-9	.	TRBD2	TRBJ2-5	CASNLADGQETQYF	TGTGCCAGCAACCTAGCGGACGGACAAGAGACCCAGTACTTC
TRBV2	.	.	TRBJ1-5	CASKFQGNQPQHF	TGTGCCAGCAAATTTCAGGGGAATCAGCCCCAGCATTTT
TRBV6-5	.	TRBD1	TRBJ1-5	CASREDRGRTQPQHF	TGTGCCAGCAGGGAGGACAGGGGGCGCACTCAGCCCCAGCATTTT
TRBV10-3	.	.	TRBJ2-1	CAISERANEQFF	TGTGCCATCAGCGAGAGGGCCAATGAGCAGTTCTTC
TRBV19	.	.	TRBJ2-7	CASSRRGSYEQYF	TGTGCCAGTAGTCGCCGGGGTTCCTACGAGCAGTACTTC
TRBV6-6	.	.	TRBJ2-5	CASCLAKWETQYF	TGTGCCAGCTGTCTAGCTAAGTGGGAGACCCAGTACTTC
TRBV28	.	TRBD1	TRBJ2-7	CASSPPTGFVYEQYF	TGTGCCAGCAGTCCCCCGACAGGGTTTGTCTACGAGCAGTACTTC
TRBV28	.	TRBD1	TRBJ2-7	CASSSSGQGVSEQYF	TGTGCCAGCAGTTCCTCGGGACAGGGGGTTAGCGAGCAGTACTTC
TRBV18	.	.	TRBJ1-1	CASSQGGNTEAFF	TGTGCCAGCTCACAGGGGGGGAACACTGAAGCTTTCTTT
TRBV19	.	.	TRBJ1-2	CASSIGEFGGYTF	TGTGCCAGTAGTATAGGGGAATTCGGAGGCTACACCTTC
TRBV5-6	.	.	TRBJ1-2	CASTPGRDYGYTF	TGTGCCAGCACCCCGGGACGGGACTATGGCTACACCTTC
TRBV29-1	.	TRBD2	TRBJ2-3	CSSVWREGADTQYF	TGCAGCTCGGTGTGGCGGGAGGGCGCAGATACGCAGTATTTT
TRBV7-9	.	TRBD1	TRBJ1-4	CASSFWTGENEKLFF	TGTGCCAGCAGCTTTTGGACAGGGGAGAATGAAAAACTGTTTTTT
TRBV5-1	.	.	TRBJ2-5	CASTPGSSVRETQYF	TGCGCCAGCACCCCCGGAAGCTCTGTTAGAGAGACCCAGTACTTC
TRBV6-1	once	.	TRBJ2-7	CASSEWGRAARQYF	TGTGCCAGCAGTGAATGGGGGCGGGCTGCCAGACAGTACTTC
TRBV27	few	.	TRBJ2-7	CASSLSRVIDEQYF	TGTGCCAGCAGTTTAAGTAGGGTTATCGACGAGCAGTACTTC
TRBV28	.	TRBD2	TRBJ2-1	CASSLRLARDEQFF	TGTGCCAGCAGTCTCAGACTAGCTCGCGATGAGCAGTTCTTC
TRBV5-6	once	TRBD1	TRBJ1-2	CASSSQGGTNYGYTF	TGTGCCAGCAGCTCCCAGGGGGGAACTAACTATGGCTACACCTTC
TRBV2	few	TRBD1	TRBJ1-2	CASSEARQGGAAMRGYTF	TGTGCCAGCAGTGAAGCGCGGCAGGGGGGCGCCGCTATGAGGGGCTACACCTTC
TRBV5-4	.	TRBD1	TRBJ1-2	CASSPGTGDNYGYTF	TGTGCCAGCAGCCCCGGGACAGGGGATAACTATGGCTACACCTTC
TRBV5-1	once	TRBD2	TRBJ2-1	CASSLFSGNNNEQFF	TGCGCCAGCAGCTTGTTTAGCGGGAATAACAATGAGCAGTTCTTC
TRBV7-9	.	.	TRBJ2-1	CASSLKGRVPYNEQFF	TGTGCCAGCAGCTTAAAAGGGCGGGTACCTTACAATGAGCAGTTCTTC
TRBV30	.	.	TRBJ1-5	CAWSWGQGPGQPQHF	TGTGCCTGGAGTTGGGGGCAGGGGCCGGGTCAGCCCCAGCATTTT